The rows below give T cell receptor beta chains drawn from one sample of a study of regulatory and conventional T cells in breast cancer. Via MiXCR, TCRdb re-called the PCR reads, giving one row per CDR3 protein. The profile shows some 16,000 distinct CDR3 sequences, around a third of them singletons. The specimen was conventional T cells from blood. The receptors here all came from a female donor in good health. Both conserved end residues are part of each CDR3. Part of the rows lack a size; the others show once, few, many or a class for expanded clones.

j_call v_call cdr3_length clone_size cdr3_aa
TRBJ1-5 TRBV28 15 - CASSLRGLGNQPQHF
TRBJ2-2 TRBV5-1 15 once CASSPGGTNTGELFF
TRBJ1-1 TRBV12-3/TRBV12-4 13 many CASSSRFGTEAFF
TRBJ1-2 TRBV5-1 15 medium-sized CASSLRQGAIYGYTF
TRBJ2-7 TRBV7-9 13 - CASSPDSPYEQYF
TRBJ2-3 TRBV12-3/TRBV12-4 14 few CASSLGTSTDTQYF
TRBJ2-3 TRBV4-3 15 few CASSQLIVGADTQYF
TRBJ2-1 TRBV4-2 15 - CAGSRGTSGKNEQFF
TRBJ1-4 TRBV7-9 14 - CASSRDRANEKLFF
TRBJ2-5 TRBV7-2 14 - CASSLSGGQETQYF
TRBJ2-1 TRBV7-3 16 few CASSPLAGSSYNEQFF
TRBJ2-1 TRBV19 15 once CASSITSGIDNEQFF
TRBJ1-1 TRBV27 14 medium-sized CASSLWAGGTEAFF
TRBJ1-5 TRBV2 14 - CASSGGRGNQPQHF
TRBJ2-3 TRBV7-9 16 few CASTTPWGGGTDTQYF
TRBJ2-1 TRBV6-5 16 - CASGTGGTSSYNEQFF
TRBJ2-3 TRBV2 14 - CASSEEFSTDTQYF
TRBJ2-3 TRBV7-2 12 - CASSLGVYMQYF
TRBJ2-1 TRBV5-1 16 - CASSSSGTDFYNEQFF
TRBJ2-1 TRBV19 15 - CASSKGGTSYNEQFF
TRBJ2-7 TRBV4-1 20 medium-sized CASSQVQGVAGGLISYEQYF
TRBJ2-3 TRBV7-3 15 medium-sized CASSLLAGGTDTQYF
TRBJ2-4 TRBV5-6 12 many CASRFQQNIQYF
TRBJ1-6 TRBV7-2 14 many CASSFQGINSPLHF
TRBJ2-1 TRBV7-3 13 - CASSQGMNNEQFF
TRBJ2-7 TRBV6-1 15 - CASSGPGQGSYEQYF
TRBJ1-2 TRBV5-1 12 few CASSYPLVDGTF
TRBJ2-7 TRBV18 15 few CASSRGTSGNYEQYF